Following are 27 T cell receptor beta chains from one sample sequenced in a study of T-cell reconstitution after alpha-beta-depleted transplantation in children. This sample's TCRbeta library carried unique molecular identifier barcodes. MiXCR was run by TCRdb on the PCR reads, yielding one entry per CDR3 protein. The table includes around 580,000 distinct CDR3 sequences, over 25% detected once. This specimen consisted of PBMCs, obtained before TCRalphabeta/CD19-depleted stem cell transplant. These receptors were collected from a boy under two years old with Wiskott-Aldrich syndrome, due to receive a stem cell transplant.

The chain couples TRBV20-1 to TRBJ2-6; the match to TRBD2 covers 12 bases. CDR1 is DFQATT, CDR2 SNEGSKA, per germline (reference sequence). CDR3 length: 19 residues. V trimming: 3 bases; J trimming: 1 base; junction bases outside the gene matches: 10. The CDR3 here is CSASRGLAGGPSGANVLTF. The CDR3 region has the DNA TGCAGTGCTAGCCGGGGTCTAGCGGGAGGGCCATCTGGGGCCAACGTCCTGACTTTC.

V and J are TRBV10-3 and TRBJ1-6; tentatively, D is TRBD1 (5 bases). Germline V gene lookup returns CDR1 ENHRY and CDR2 SYGVKD. Trimming shortened V by 5 bases and J by 5 bases, and 13 bases separated the two germline ends. The CDR3 extends over 15 amino acids. The CDR3 nucleotides are TGTGCCATCAGTTCAACCGGGACTGATAATTCACCCCTCCACTTT. Its translation is CAISSTGTDNSPLHF.

V usage is TRBV20-1 and J usage is TRBJ2-3; D unclear. CDR1 DFQATT and CDR2 SNEGSKA come from the germline V gene (reference sequence). The CDR3 extends over 16 amino acids. V was cut by 1 base and J by 0 bases, with 14 bases left in between. The CDR3 DNA follows: TGCAGTGCTAGAGCCCAGAGGAGATCCAGCACAGATACGCAGTATTTT. Protein: CSARAQRRSSTDTQYF.

The CDR3 loop reads CASSVRSLAKNIQYF. CDR3 nucleotides: TGTGCCAGCAGTGTCCGCAGCCTAGCCAAAAACATTCAGTACTTC. The rearrangement links TRBV2 to TRBJ2-4; D is ambiguous. CDR3 size: 15 residues. V lost 4 bases and J 0 bases, leaving 10 bases between the germline ends. Germline CDR1 SNHLY, CDR2 FYNNEI.

This chain connects TRBV5-1 to TRBJ2-7; 9 nucleotides match TRBD2. From germline, CDR1 is SGHRS and CDR2 YFSETQ. V lost 4 bases and J lost 3; bases outside the gene matches: 8. This CDR3 spans 15 amino acids. This chain's CDR3 is CASSVGLATVYEQYF. CDR3 bases: TGCGCCAGCAGCGTGGGACTAGCTACGGTCTACGAGCAGTACTTC.

V gene TRBV18 combines with J gene TRBJ2-5; TRBD2 aligns across 11 bases. Per germline, CDR1 KGHSH and CDR2 LQKENI. Trimming took 0 bases from V and 1 from J; bases not matched to a gene: 7. The CDR3 is made up of 18 amino acids. Here the CDR3 reads CASSPPPGTSGLQETQYF. In DNA form, the CDR3 reads TGTGCCAGCTCACCACCGCCCGGGACTAGCGGACTCCAAGAGACCCAGTACTTC.

This clonotype turned up a few times. The J gene is TRBJ2-1, the V gene TRBV10-3; TRBD2 agrees at 10 bases. CDR3 length: 15 amino acids. V dropped 2 bases and J dropped 4; count of bases not matched to a gene: 2. Germline lookup yields CDR1 ENHRY and CDR2 SYGVKD. The CDR3 DNA sequence: TGTGCCATCAGTGAGGGGACTAGCGCATACAATGAGCAGTTCTTC. This encodes CAISEGTSAYNEQFF.

This chain connects TRBV5-5 to TRBJ2-1, with TRBD1 matching 7 bases. This CDR3 region has 14 residues. Germline V lookup: CDR1 SGHKS, CDR2 YYEKEE (reference sequence). J gave up 4 bases and V 3 bases, and 4 bases lay outside the gene matches. This CDR3 is CASSSTGQYNEQFF. The CDR3, as DNA: TGTGCCAGCAGCTCCACGGGACAGTACAATGAGCAGTTCTTC. The full variable domain, its missing parts supplied by reference TRBV5-5 and TRBJ2-1, is DAGVTQSPTHLIKTRGQQVTLRCSPISGHKSVSWYQQVLGQGPQFIFQYYEKEERGRGNFPDRFSARQFPNYSSELNVNALLLGDSALYLCASSSTGQYNEQFFGPGTRLTVL.

V and J are TRBV27 and TRBJ2-7; D is possibly TRBD2 (6 bases). CDR1 is MNHEY and CDR2 is SMNVEV in the germline V gene (reference sequence). This CDR3 spans 14 amino acids. The V gene lost 4 bases and the J gene lost 5 bases, with 15 bases spanning the gap. This chain's CDR3 is CASSSGTRVHEQYF. The CDR3 nucleotides are TGTGCCAGCAGTTCGGGGACTCGGGTCCACGAGCAGTACTTC.

This chain uses TRBV12-3 or TRBV12-4 with TRBJ2-5, with TRBD1 matching 9 bases. The junction had 1 base not matched to a gene; V was cut back by 4 bases and J by 4 bases. This CDR3 has 13 residues. In nucleotides, the CDR3 is TGTGCCAGCAGTTCACAGGGGGCAGAGACCCAGTACTTC. Translated, it gives CASSSQGAETQYF.

This clonotype was counted a few times. The V gene is TRBV15, the J gene TRBJ1-3; 8 bases agree with TRBD1. Unmatched junction bases numbered 5, after V lost 1 base and J lost 6 bases. Germline lookup yields CDR1 LNHNV and CDR2 YYDKDF (reference sequence). The CDR3 covers 15 residues. The CDR3 nucleotides are TGTGCCACCAGCAGAGCCAACAGGGGGTTAAACACCATATATTTT. Protein product: CATSRANRGLNTIYF.

This clonotype was observed a few times. The rearrangement uses TRBV5-4 and TRBJ2-7; D might be TRBD2 (6 bases). This CDR3 has 13 residues. V was cut by 2 bases and J by 10 bases, with 16 bases left in between. Germline assignment: CDR1 SGHNT and CDR2 YYREEE (reference sequence). CDR3 region: CASSFPGTWEQYF. The CDR3 DNA reads TGTGCCAGCAGCTTCCCCGGGACTTGGGAACAGTACTTC.

This sequence joins TRBV20-1 and TRBJ2-7; 7 bases map to TRBD1. Germline assignment: CDR1 DFQATT and CDR2 SNEGSKA (reference sequence). CDR3 length: 14 residues. The junction had 9 bases not matched to a gene; V was cut back by 6 bases and J by 1 base. CDR3 protein: CSAVSTGQSYEQYF. The CDR3 DNA reads TGCAGTGCCGTCTCGACAGGGCAGTCCTACGAGCAGTACTTC.

The sample holds a few counts of this clonotype. Here the CDR3 DNA reads TGCAGTGCCGCGACTAGCGGGGGACTCACAGATACGCAGTATTTT. Protein product: CSAATSGGLTDTQYF. This rearrangement joins TRBV20-1 to TRBJ2-3, with 12 bases that match TRBD2. The CDR3 is 15 residues long. Trimming removed 6 bases from V and 2 bases from J; junction bases left unmatched: 6. The germline V gene encodes CDR1 DFQATT and CDR2 SNEGSKA (reference sequence).

The chain combines TRBV5-5 with TRBJ2-7; D is unresolved. Trimming took 0 bases from V and 3 from J, leaving 10 bases between them. In germline, CDR1 is SGHKS, CDR2 YYEKEE (reference sequence). The CDR3 is 14 residues long. For the CDR3, the DNA is TGTGCCAGCAGCTTGGTAGGGTTTCTCTACGAGCAGTACTTC. It is translated as CASSLVGFLYEQYF.

The J gene is TRBJ2-1, the V gene TRBV27, with D perhaps matching TRBD2 (5 bases). Germline V gene sequence: CDR1 MNHEY, CDR2 SMNVEV (reference sequence). Trimming cost V 8 bases and J 3 bases, with 17 bases left between them. The CDR3 extends over 15 amino acids. The CDR3 is CASGRYGVDYNEQFF. The CDR3, as DNA: TGTGCCAGCGGCCGATACGGGGTTGACTACAATGAGCAGTTCTTC.

V gene TRBV20-1 combines with J gene TRBJ2-3, with a possible D match to TRBD2 (5 bases). This CDR3 region has 17 residues. Germline CDR1 is DFQATT and CDR2 is SNEGSKA (reference sequence). V was shortened by 0 bases and J by 1 base, with 17 bases between the two germline ends. The CDR3, as DNA: TGCAGTGCTAGAGATGGACTTAAAAACCGGGGCACAGATACGCAGTATTTT. This translates into CSARDGLKNRGTDTQYF.

In this sample, this clonotype turned up a few times. The chain is built from TRBV11-3 and TRBJ2-1; 14 bases match TRBD2. This CDR3 is 17 amino acids long. With 1 base clipped from V and 10 bases from J, the junction kept 9 bases outside the gene matches. From germline, CDR1 is SGHNT and CDR2 YENEEA. Here the CDR3 reads CASSLAGTSGSSGEQFF. DNA of the CDR3: TGTGCCAGCAGCTTAGCGGGGACTAGCGGGAGTAGCGGAGAGCAGTTCTTC.

This clonotype has just a few counts. V is TRBV7-6 and J is TRBJ2-2; no clear D. This CDR3 is 15 amino acids long. Germline V gene sequence: CDR1 SGHVS, CDR2 FNYEAQ. Deletions cut 1 base from V and 2 bases from J, with 8 bases between. The CDR3: CASSLGVSNTGELFF. The DNA for the CDR3 is TGTGCCAGCAGCTTAGGAGTCAGCAACACCGGGGAGCTGTTTTTT.

This chain links TRBV5-1 with TRBJ1-1, with D uncertain. The V gene lost 4 bases and the J gene lost 4 bases, with 11 bases spanning the gap. Germline values: CDR1 SGHRS, CDR2 YFSETQ. CDR3 length equals 13 residues. This chain's CDR3 is CASSQTVSTEAFF. The CDR3 DNA is TGCGCCAGCAGCCAGACGGTGAGCACTGAAGCTTTCTTT.

In its sample, this clonotype was seen a few times. CDR3: CASSQEAIGGSNEQFF. For the CDR3, the DNA is TGCGCCAGCAGCCAAGAAGCAATCGGCGGGAGTAATGAGCAGTTCTTC. The V and J genes are TRBV4-1 and TRBJ2-1; 7 bases map to TRBD2. Germline CDR1 and CDR2: MGHRA and YSYEKL. Trimming took 0 bases from V and 7 from J; bases not matched to a gene: 9. The CDR3 has 16 amino acids.

This clonotype came up a few times. The chain joins TRBV20-1 to TRBJ2-4; TRBD2 is a possible D gene (5 bases). With 3 bases removed from V and 8 bases from J, the gap between germline ends came to 8 bases. This CDR3 has 11 residues. CDR1 is DFQATT, CDR2 SNEGSKA, per germline (reference sequence). CDR3 residues: CSASREDIQYF. CDR3 nucleotides: TGCAGTGCTAGCCGGGAAGACATTCAGTACTTC.

The V gene is TRBV10-3, the J gene TRBJ2-7, with D maybe TRBD1 (5 bases). Between the trimmed V and J ends, which lost 10 bases and 4 bases, there was a span of 14 bases. Germline V gene lookup returns CDR1 ENHRY and CDR2 SYGVKD. The CDR3 is 12 amino acids. Here the CDR3 DNA reads TGTGCCAGTAAAGGGGCACATTACGAGCAGTACTTC. Translating gives CASKGAHYEQYF.

This clonotype appeared a few times. The rearrangement uses TRBV5-1 and TRBJ2-5; tentatively, D is TRBD1 (6 bases). The CDR3 spans 14 residues. Germline CDR1 is SGHRS and CDR2 is YFSETQ. Between the trimmed V and J ends, which lost 3 bases and 3 bases, there was a span of 12 bases. This CDR3 is CASSSGTSEETQYF. CDR3 in DNA: TGCGCCAGCAGCTCGGGGACATCTGAAGAGACCCAGTACTTC.

The chain recombines TRBV6-1 with TRBJ1-5; possibly TRBD1 for D (5 bases). The CDR3 is 16 residues long. V shed 6 bases and J shed 2 bases, with 17 bases lying between them. Germline V gene data show CDR1 as MNHNS and CDR2 as SASEGT. The CDR3 spells CASRNGREGGNQPQHF. The CDR3 DNA is TGTGCCAGCAGAAATGGCAGGGAGGGCGGCAATCAGCCCCAGCATTTT.

The chain combines TRBV7-6 with TRBJ1-1, with D possibly matching TRBD1 (5 bases). V was cut by 5 bases and J by 1 base, with 11 bases left in between. The length of the CDR3 is 14 residues. Looked up from germline, CDR1 is SGHVS and CDR2 is FNYEAQ. The CDR3 DNA is TGTGCCAGCAGCCTAGTCGGACAGAACACTGAAGCTTTCTTT. This translates into CASSLVGQNTEAFF.

This sequence joins TRBV7-9 and TRBJ2-7; the match to TRBD1 covers 7 bases. The V and J ends lost 10 bases and 6 bases, in that order; junction bases with no gene match: 18. The CDR3 sequence is 15 residues long. Germline V lookup: CDR1 SEHNR, CDR2 FQNEAQ (reference sequence). The CDR3 reads CAIQDPRGRSFEQYF. CDR3 nucleotide sequence: TGTGCCATCCAGGACCCCAGGGGGAGATCATTCGAGCAGTACTTC.